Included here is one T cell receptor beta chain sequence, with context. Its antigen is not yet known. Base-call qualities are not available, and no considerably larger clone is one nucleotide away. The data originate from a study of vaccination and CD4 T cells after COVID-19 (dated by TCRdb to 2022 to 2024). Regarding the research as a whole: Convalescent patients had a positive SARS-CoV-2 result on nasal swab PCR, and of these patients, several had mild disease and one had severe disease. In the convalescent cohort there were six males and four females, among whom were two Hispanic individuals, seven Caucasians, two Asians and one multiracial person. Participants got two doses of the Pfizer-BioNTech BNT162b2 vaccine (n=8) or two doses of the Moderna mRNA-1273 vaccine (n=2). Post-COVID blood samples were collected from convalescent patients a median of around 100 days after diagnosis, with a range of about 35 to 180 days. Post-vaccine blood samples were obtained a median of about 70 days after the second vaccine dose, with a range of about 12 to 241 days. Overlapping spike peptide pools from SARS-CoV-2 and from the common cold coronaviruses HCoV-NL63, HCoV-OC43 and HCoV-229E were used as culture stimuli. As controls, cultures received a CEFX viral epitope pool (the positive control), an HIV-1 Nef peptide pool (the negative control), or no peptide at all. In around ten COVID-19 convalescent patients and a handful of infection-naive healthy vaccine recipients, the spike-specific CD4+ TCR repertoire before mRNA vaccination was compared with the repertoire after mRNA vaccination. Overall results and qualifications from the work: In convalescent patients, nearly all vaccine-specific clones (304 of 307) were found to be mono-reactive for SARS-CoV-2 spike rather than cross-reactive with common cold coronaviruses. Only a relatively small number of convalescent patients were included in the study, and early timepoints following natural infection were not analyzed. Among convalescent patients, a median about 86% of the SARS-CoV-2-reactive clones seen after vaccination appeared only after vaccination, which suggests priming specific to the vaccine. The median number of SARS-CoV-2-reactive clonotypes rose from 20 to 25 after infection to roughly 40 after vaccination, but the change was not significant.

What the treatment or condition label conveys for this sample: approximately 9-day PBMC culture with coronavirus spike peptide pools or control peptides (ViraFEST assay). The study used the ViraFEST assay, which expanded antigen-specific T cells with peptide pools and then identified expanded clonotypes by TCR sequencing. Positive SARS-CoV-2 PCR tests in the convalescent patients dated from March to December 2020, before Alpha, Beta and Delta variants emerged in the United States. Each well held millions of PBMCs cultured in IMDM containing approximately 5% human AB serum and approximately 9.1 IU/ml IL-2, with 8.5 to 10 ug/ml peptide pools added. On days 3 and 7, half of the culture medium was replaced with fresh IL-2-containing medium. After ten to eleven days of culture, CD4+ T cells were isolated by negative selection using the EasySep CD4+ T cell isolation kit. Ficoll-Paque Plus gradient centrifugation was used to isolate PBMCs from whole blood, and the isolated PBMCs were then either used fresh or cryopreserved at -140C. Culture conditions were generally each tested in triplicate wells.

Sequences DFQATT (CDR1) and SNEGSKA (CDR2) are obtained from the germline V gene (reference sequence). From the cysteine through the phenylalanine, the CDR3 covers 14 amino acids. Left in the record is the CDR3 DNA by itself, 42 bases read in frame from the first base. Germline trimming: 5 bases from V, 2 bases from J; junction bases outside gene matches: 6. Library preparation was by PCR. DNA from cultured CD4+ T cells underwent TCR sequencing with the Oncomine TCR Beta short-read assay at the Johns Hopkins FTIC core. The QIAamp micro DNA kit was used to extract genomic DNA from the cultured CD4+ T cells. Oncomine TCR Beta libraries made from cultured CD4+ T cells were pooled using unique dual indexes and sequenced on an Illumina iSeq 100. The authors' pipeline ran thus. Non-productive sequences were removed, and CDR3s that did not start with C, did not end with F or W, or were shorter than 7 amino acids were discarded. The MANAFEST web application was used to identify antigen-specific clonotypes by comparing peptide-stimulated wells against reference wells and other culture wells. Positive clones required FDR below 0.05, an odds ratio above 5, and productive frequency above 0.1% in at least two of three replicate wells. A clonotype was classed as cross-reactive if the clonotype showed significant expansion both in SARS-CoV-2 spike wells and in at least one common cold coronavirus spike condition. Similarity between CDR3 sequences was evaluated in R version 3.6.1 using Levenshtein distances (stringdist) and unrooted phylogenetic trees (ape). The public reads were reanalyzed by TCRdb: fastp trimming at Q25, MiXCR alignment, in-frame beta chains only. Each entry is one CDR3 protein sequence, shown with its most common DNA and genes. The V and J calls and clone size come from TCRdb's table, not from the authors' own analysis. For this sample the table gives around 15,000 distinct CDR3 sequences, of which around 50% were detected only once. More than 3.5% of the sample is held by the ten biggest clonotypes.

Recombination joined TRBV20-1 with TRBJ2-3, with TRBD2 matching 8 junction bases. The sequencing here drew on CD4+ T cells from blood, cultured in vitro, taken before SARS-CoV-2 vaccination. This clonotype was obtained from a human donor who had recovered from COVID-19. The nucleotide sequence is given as TGCAGTGCTGAGACAGCGGGAGTCACAGATACGCAGTATTTT. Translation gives CSAETAGVTDTQYF.